These 20 T cell receptor beta chains share one sample of origin, sequenced in a study of cytomegalovirus exposure and HLA in healthy donors. Use of 60 Vbeta and 13 Jbeta primers characterized the PCR. The assay was immunoSEQ multiplex PCR, and TCRdb's table has in-frame clones only and misses some. Found here are about 150,000 clones, roughly 80% of them singletons; the top ten hold around 3.6%. What was sequenced was PBMCs. These receptors were obtained from a woman in her thirties or forties in good health and CMV-seronegative.

The V and J genes are TRBV30 and TRBJ2-5; 7 bases agree with TRBD1. Trimming removed 2 bases from V and 7 bases from J; junction bases left unmatched: 7. Germline CDR1 GTSNPN, CDR2 SVGIG (reference sequence). The CDR3 has 13 amino acids. The CDR3 region is CAWSPGGALTQYF. As DNA, the CDR3 is TGTGCCTGGAGTCCAGGGGGAGCCCTGACCCAGTACTTC.

V and J are TRBV5-6 and TRBJ2-5, with D perhaps matching TRBD2 (6 bases). V lost 4 bases to trimming and J lost 2 bases, with 18 bases between them. Germline V gene lookup returns CDR1 SGHDT and CDR2 YYEEEE. This CDR3 is built from 16 residues. CDR3 protein: CASSPMPRDLQETQYF. CDR3 DNA: TGTGCCAGCAGCCCCATGCCGCGGGATCTACAAGAGACCCAGTACTTC.

This rearrangement joins TRBV6-5 to TRBJ2-7; 7 positions match TRBD1. The length of the CDR3 is 14 residues. Germline CDR1 reads MNHEY; CDR2 reads SVGAGI. V shed 5 bases and J 4 bases; nucleotides not matched to a gene: 8. Here the CDR3 reads CASSPRQGPYEQYF. In DNA form, the CDR3 reads TGTGCCAGCAGTCCGCGACAGGGCCCATACGAGCAGTACTTC.

The chain has TRBV2 and TRBJ1-2; D might be TRBD1 (5 bases). Germline V lookup: CDR1 SNHLY, CDR2 FYNNEI. This CDR3 is 12 amino acids long. The germline V and J ends were trimmed by 6 bases and 8 bases, with 13 bases remaining between them. The CDR3 spells CASSLPTGGYTF. CDR3 DNA sequence: TGTGCCAGCAGCCTCCCCACAGGAGGCTACACCTTC.

The chain combines TRBV5-1 with TRBJ1-6; the D gene is possibly TRBD1 (6 bases). The CDR3 length is 12 residues. Germline V gene data show CDR1 as SGHRS and CDR2 as YFSETQ. Deletions cut 3 bases from V and 14 bases from J, with 12 bases between. The CDR3 here is CASSSGPGALHF. The CDR3 coding sequence is TGCGCCAGCAGCTCGGGACCAGGGGCCCTCCACTTT. The entire variable domain, with the rest obtained from reference TRBV5-1 and TRBJ1-6, is as follows: KAGVTQTPRYLIKTRGQQVTLSCSPISGHRSVSWYQQTPGQGLQFLFEYFSETQRNKGNFPGRFSGRQFSNSRSEMNVSTLELGDSALYLCASSSGPGALHFGNGTRLTVT.

The chain is built from TRBV5-1 and TRBJ2-5, with TRBD2 matching 8 bases. The germline CDR1 and CDR2 sequences are SGHRS and YFSETQ. Unmatched junction bases numbered 2, after V lost 5 bases and J lost 5 bases. The CDR3 sequence is 12 residues long. The CDR3 region has the DNA TGCGCCAGCAGTACGGGGGGGGAGACCCAGTACTTC. Amino acids: CASSTGGETQYF.

The gene calls are TRBV6-1 and TRBJ2-7; 8 bases map to TRBD2. CDR3 length: 15 residues. After removal of 4 bases from V and 3 bases from J, the junction contained 8 bases not matched to a gene. Looked up from germline, CDR1 is MNHNS and CDR2 is SASEGT. The CDR3 loop reads CASSAEAGDHYEQYF. The DNA for the CDR3 is TGTGCCAGCAGTGCGGAAGCGGGGGATCACTACGAGCAGTACTTC.

The chain couples TRBV5-1 to TRBJ2-3; tentative D call: TRBD1 (5 bases). V was trimmed by 0 bases and J by 6 bases, leaving 8 bases between them. Germline V lookup: CDR1 SGHRS, CDR2 YFSETQ. The CDR3 is 13 amino acids. The DNA for the CDR3 is TGCGCCAGCAGCTTGGTAACAGGTGATACGCAGTATTTT. Translated, it gives CASSLVTGDTQYF.

The V gene is TRBV27, the J gene TRBJ1-1, with D tentatively TRBD1 (5 bases). V dropped 7 bases and J dropped 3 bases, with 18 bases sitting between them. The CDR3 is 15 residues long. Germline lookup yields CDR1 MNHEY and CDR2 SMNVEV (reference sequence). As DNA, the CDR3 is TGTGCCAGCACCCCCTACCGGGGGGGGGACACTGAAGCTTTCTTT. Translation: CASTPYRGGDTEAFF.

CDR3: CATSRDLLTIRKNTEAFF. The CDR3 DNA reads as TGTGCCACCAGCAGAGATCTCCTGACTATTCGGAAGAACACTGAAGCTTTCTTT. The rearrangement joins TRBV15 to TRBJ1-1; no clear D gene. This CDR3 is 18 amino acids long. V was shortened by 0 bases and J by 1 base, with 18 bases between the two germline ends. CDR1 is LNHNV, CDR2 YYDKDF, per germline (reference sequence).

The V gene is TRBV5-1, the J gene TRBJ1-1; no definite D call. There are 14 residues in the CDR3. The V end was cut by 0 bases, the J end by 4 bases, with 10 bases between. Germline V gene data show CDR1 as SGHRS and CDR2 as YFSETQ. The CDR3 nucleotides are TGCGCCAGCAGCTTGGGAGTCCTGAGCACTGAAGCTTTCTTT. Translated: CASSLGVLSTEAFF.

In this sample, this clone turned up a few times. V is TRBV5-1 and J is TRBJ1-1; 7 nucleotides line up with TRBD1. This CDR3 region has 14 residues. Looked up from germline, CDR1 is SGHRS and CDR2 is YFSETQ. J was trimmed by 1 base and V by 4 bases; bases with no gene match: 4. The CDR3 DNA follows: TGCGCCAGCAGCGCACGGACAGGGAACACTGAAGCTTTCTTT. Residues: CASSARTGNTEAFF.

The V call is TRBV6-4, the J call TRBJ1-1; no clear D. Germline lookup yields CDR1 MRHNA and CDR2 SNTAGT. The ends were cut back, 6 bases at V and 4 bases at J, with 18 bases in the middle. The CDR3 is 15 residues long. Here the CDR3 reads CASSPMSGSTTEAFF. CDR3 nucleotides: TGTGCCAGCAGCCCAATGTCGGGGTCGACCACTGAAGCTTTCTTT.

DNA of the CDR3: TGTGCCAGCAGTCAGCCTGCCGGGACAGGGGCCAAAAACATTCAGTACTTC. Encoded protein: CASSQPAGTGAKNIQYF. This sequence joins TRBV28 and TRBJ2-4; the match to TRBD1 covers 9 bases. The V gene end was trimmed by 5 bases and the J gene end by 1 base; junction bases not matched to a gene: 9. CDR1 MDHEN and CDR2 SYDVKM come from the germline V gene. The CDR3 runs to 17 residues.

This clone has a single count. The chain joins TRBV6-5 to TRBJ1-6, with D perhaps matching TRBD1 (6 bases). The V and J ends lost 0 bases and 1 base respectively, with 7 bases between them. The CDR3 totals 16 residues. Germline V gene lookup returns CDR1 MNHEY and CDR2 SVGAGI. The CDR3 region is CASSYSRGSYNSPLHF. CDR3 DNA sequence: TGTGCCAGCAGTTACTCGAGGGGGTCCTATAATTCACCCCTCCACTTT.

The V and J genes are TRBV2 and TRBJ2-3, with 8 bases identical to TRBD2. V shed 6 bases and J 4 bases; nucleotides not matched to a gene: 6. The CDR3 contains 14 residues. CDR1 and CDR2 (germline): SNHLY, FYNNEI. CDR3 DNA sequence: TGTGCCAGCAGGGCGATGCGGGGGGCAGATACGCAGTATTTT. Encoded protein: CASRAMRGADTQYF.

This clone was recorded a few times. CDR3 coding DNA: TGTGCCAGCAGTGACTCATGGCGGGACTCCTACAATGAGCAGTTCTTC. Translation: CASSDSWRDSYNEQFF. The chain uses TRBV6-4 and TRBJ2-1; tentatively, D is TRBD2 (6 bases). The CDR3 extends over 16 amino acids. V lost 0 bases to trimming and J lost 0 bases, with 9 bases between them. Germline V CDR1 and CDR2: MRHNA, SNTAGT.

The chain joins TRBV7-9 to TRBJ2-2, with 15 positions matching TRBD2. CDR3 size: 19 residues. J was trimmed by 2 bases and V by 4 bases; bases with no gene match: 8. Per the germline V gene, CDR1 is SEHNR and CDR2 is FQNEAQ (reference sequence). Here the CDR3 reads CASSSPLGLAGGNTGELFF. CDR3 nucleotides: TGTGCCAGCAGCTCTCCATTGGGACTAGCGGGAGGAAACACCGGGGAGCTGTTTTTT.

This rearrangement joins TRBV10-3 to TRBJ2-1; 7 positions match TRBD2. The trim removed 2 bases at V and 3 bases at J, leaving 4 bases unmatched. Looked up from germline, CDR1 is ENHRY and CDR2 is SYGVKD. The CDR3 runs to 15 residues. The CDR3 spells CAISEMASGYNEQFF. The CDR3 nucleotides are TGTGCCATCAGTGAGATGGCTAGCGGCTACAATGAGCAGTTCTTC.

The chain carries TRBV30 and TRBJ2-4, with 7 positions matching TRBD1. The CDR3 is made up of 17 amino acids. After removal of 0 bases from V and 0 bases from J, the junction contained 8 bases not matched to a gene. Germline V gene data show CDR1 as GTSNPN and CDR2 as SVGIG (reference sequence). CDR3 nucleotide sequence: TGTGCCTGGAGTGTAGAAGGGGGCTACATAGCCAAAAACATTCAGTACTTC. Encoded protein: CAWSVEGGYIAKNIQYF.